Here is one T cell receptor beta chain with its context. This specimen comes from a study of blood T cell repertoires in COVID-19. Study summary: Sample material is recorded as cDNA or gDNA derived from T cells, B-cell-depleted T cells, or PBMCs.

Measured with immunoSEQ multiplex PCR; TCRdb has only the in-frame clones, and not every one. The sample lists 430,000 or so clones; about 88% were seen once. Germline V gene data show CDR1 as SGDLS and CDR2 as YYNGEE. The length of the CDR3 is 20 residues. The ends were cut back, 0 bases at V and 0 bases at J, with 22 bases in the middle. This chain links TRBV9 with TRBJ1-5; tentative D call: TRBD1 (6 bases). Material: PBMCs or T cells enriched from blood (not recorded which). This sequence was found in a woman aged 18-30 years who had been exposed to COVID-19. The CDR3 here is CASSVETPGAVHYSNQPQHF. CDR3 in DNA: TGTGCCAGCAGCGTAGAGACCCCAGGGGCAGTACACTATAGCAATCAGCCCCAGCATTTT.